A selection of T cell receptor beta chains follows, all from one sample in a study of molecular identifiers for immune sequencing clone quantification. TCRdb ran MiXCR on the PCR reads and lists one entry per CDR3 protein. The sample holds over 50,000 distinct CDR3 sequences, around 33% seen once. Sequencing input: naive CD8+ T cells from blood, with Jurkat cell RNA spiked in. All receptors derive from a human donor in good health. Some libraries in this study had Jurkat cell RNA spiked in. The CDR3 runs from the conserved cysteine through the conserved F or W. D genes are given only for firm matches. Size is stated for part of the rows, as once, few or many counts, or as a class when the clone is expanded.

>-|-|-|TRBV29-1
CSGHGLAGSTDTQHF
>few|TRBD2|TRBJ2-5|TRBV20-1
CSTLGTSGGNQETQYF
>many|TRBD2|TRBJ2-5|TRBV24-1
CATSEAGTTPTGGQETQYF
>few|TRBD2|TRBJ2-1|TRBV20-1
CSARDRTSGSSEQFF
>-|-|TRBJ2-5|TRBV2
CASLPGDTVPEETQYF
>-|TRBD2|TRBJ2-1|TRBV15
CATSRETSGRGEQFF
>-|TRBD1|TRBJ2-3|TRBV7-9
CASCQDRGMSTDTQYF
>-|TRBD1|TRBJ2-2|TRBV5-1
CASSWGQGLAGELFF
>many|-|TRBJ2-6|TRBV12-3/TRBV12-4
CASSLGSGANVLTF
>many|-|TRBJ2-7|TRBV20-1
CSASMGVSYEQYF
>many|-|TRBJ2-7|TRBV13
CASSPGRSTLEQYF
>-|-|TRBJ2-1|TRBV2
CASSDSYKQFF
>-|-|TRBJ2-1|TRBV27
CASSLFGGEQFF
>few|TRBD1|TRBJ2-7|TRBV19
CASSISTGSPYEQYF
>-|TRBD2|TRBJ2-7|TRBV11-2
CASSSRTSGRPSSYEQYF
>many|-|TRBJ2-7|TRBV6-5
CASSPSSSEQYF
>-|TRBD1|TRBJ2-4|TRBV11-2
CASSLGTGEAKNIQYF
>few|-|TRBJ2-7|TRBV10-3
CAISPARSSYEQYF
>-|-|TRBJ2-1|TRBV6-2/TRBV6-3
CASSPMSGSSYNEQFF
>-|-|TRBJ2-7|TRBV3-1
CASSQGQYSYEQYF
>-|-|TRBJ1-4|TRBV28
CASSLRRGSGTNEKLFF
>-|TRBD2|TRBJ2-3|TRBV4-3
CASSPRLAGVADTQYF
>many|-|TRBJ2-3|TRBV28
CASSFTGKSDTQYF
>-|-|TRBJ2-7|TRBV6-2/TRBV6-3
CASSLDKYYEQYF
>-|-|TRBJ1-1|TRBV4-2
CASSQSGVEAFF
>many|-|TRBJ2-5|TRBV7-2
CASSLPRQGLPAKETQYF
>few|TRBD1|TRBJ2-3|TRBV24-1
CATSGGQGADTQYF
>-|TRBD2|TRBJ2-1|TRBV2
CARLGTSGSPYNEQFF
>-|-|TRBJ2-3|TRBV6-5
CASSYSRRVRYTDTQYF
>-|TRBD2|TRBJ2-3|TRBV20-1
CSARAVDFRLADKVDTQYF
>few|-|TRBJ2-7|TRBV19
CASSIGPGIAYEQYF
>few|-|TRBJ1-5|TRBV6-2/TRBV6-3
CASSWGGNQPQHF
>-|-|TRBJ1-2|TRBV19
CASGRSADYGYTF
>-|-|TRBJ2-7|TRBV6-5
CASCYRDGYEQYF
>few|TRBD2|TRBJ2-7|TRBV7-8
CASGSGSYEQYF
>-|TRBD2|TRBJ2-7|TRBV20-1
CSAYSGTYYEQYF
>-|-|TRBJ1-5|TRBV5-5
CASSFWSDGNQPQHF
>few|-|TRBJ1-4|TRBV20-1
CPKGGVPTNEKLFF
>-|-|TRBJ1-5|TRBV19
CASRFRGLDQPQHF
>few|-|TRBJ2-3|TRBV7-6
CASSGGRVPRDTQYF
>-|-|TRBJ2-7|TRBV27
CASSLGPPLYEQYF
>-|-|TRBJ2-7|TRBV15
CATSPVFGSKAYEQYF
>-|-|TRBJ2-7|TRBV6-5
CASSYRTDLYEQYF
>-|-|TRBJ2-3|TRBV5-3
CASTLREGWPDTQYF
>few|TRBD2|TRBJ2-7|TRBV20-1
CSAPPGLAGLQYF
>-|TRBD1|TRBJ2-1|TRBV6-5
CASSPWGTGDGSEQFF
>few|-|TRBJ1-6|TRBV19
CASSMGPYNSPLHF
>few|TRBD2|TRBJ2-1|TRBV20-1
CSARSGLAGLTYNEQFF
>many|-|TRBJ2-3|TRBV19
CASSIWSGTSTDTQYF
>few|TRBD2|TRBJ2-7|TRBV27
CASSLIGTGGSYEQYF
>-|TRBD1|TRBJ1-3|TRBV4-3
CASSQGRTGGNTIYF